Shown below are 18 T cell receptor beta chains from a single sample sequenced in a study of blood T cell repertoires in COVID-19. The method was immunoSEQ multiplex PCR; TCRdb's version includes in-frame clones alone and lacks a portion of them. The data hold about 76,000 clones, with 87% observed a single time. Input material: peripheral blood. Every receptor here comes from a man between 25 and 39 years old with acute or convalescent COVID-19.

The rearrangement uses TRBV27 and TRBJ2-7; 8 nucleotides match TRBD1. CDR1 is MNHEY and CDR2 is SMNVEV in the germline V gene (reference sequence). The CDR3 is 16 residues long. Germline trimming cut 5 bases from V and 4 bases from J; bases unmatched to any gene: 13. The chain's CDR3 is CASSLRITGGSYEQYF. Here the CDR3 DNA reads TGTGCCAGCAGTCTTAGAATAACAGGGGGTTCGTACGAGCAGTACTTC.

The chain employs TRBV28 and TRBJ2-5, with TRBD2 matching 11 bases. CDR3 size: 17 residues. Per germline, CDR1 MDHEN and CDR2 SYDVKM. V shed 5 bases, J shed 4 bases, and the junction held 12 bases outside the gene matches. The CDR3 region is CASSTSGLAELSETQYF. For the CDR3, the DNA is TGTGCCAGCAGTACCTCGGGACTAGCGGAACTCTCAGAGACCCAGTACTTC.

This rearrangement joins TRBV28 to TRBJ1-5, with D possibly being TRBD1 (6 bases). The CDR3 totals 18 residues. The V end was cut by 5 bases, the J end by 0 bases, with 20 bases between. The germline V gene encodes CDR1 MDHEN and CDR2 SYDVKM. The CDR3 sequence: CASSIRQARSISNQPQHF. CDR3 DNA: TGTGCCAGCAGTATCCGACAGGCCCGAAGTATTAGCAATCAGCCCCAGCATTTT.

The CDR3 DNA is TGTGCCAGCAGCCCCTCCGGGACTAGCCCCTCAAAGGAGCAGTTCTTC. Translating gives CASSPSGTSPSKEQFF. V and J are TRBV3-1 (or the pseudogene TRBV3-2) and TRBJ2-1, with TRBD2 identical over 9 bases. The CDR3 covers 16 residues. Trimming took 4 bases from V and 10 from J; bases not matched to a gene: 14. Germline values: CDR1 LGHDT, CDR2 YNNKEL (reference sequence).

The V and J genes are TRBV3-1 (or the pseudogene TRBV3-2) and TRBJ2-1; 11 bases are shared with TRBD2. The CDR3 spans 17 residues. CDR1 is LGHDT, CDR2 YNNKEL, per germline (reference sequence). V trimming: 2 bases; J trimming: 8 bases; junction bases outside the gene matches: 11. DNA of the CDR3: TGTGCCAGCAGCCAATTATTAGCGGGAGGGGTCTTGGATGAGCAGTTCTTC. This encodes CASSQLLAGGVLDEQFF.

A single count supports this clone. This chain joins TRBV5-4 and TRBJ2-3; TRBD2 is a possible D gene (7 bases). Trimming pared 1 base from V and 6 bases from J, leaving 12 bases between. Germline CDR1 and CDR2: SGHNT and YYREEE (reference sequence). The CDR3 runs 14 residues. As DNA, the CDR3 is TGTGCCAGCAGCTTGAGAGGGGGAGGGGATACGCAGTATTTT. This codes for CASSLRGGGDTQYF.

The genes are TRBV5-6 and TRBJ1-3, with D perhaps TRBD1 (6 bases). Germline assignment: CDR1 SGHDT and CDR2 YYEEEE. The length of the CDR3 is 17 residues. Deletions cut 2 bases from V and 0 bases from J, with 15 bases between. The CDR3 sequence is CASSFPGTTSSGNTIYF. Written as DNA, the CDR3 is TGTGCCAGCAGCTTTCCAGGGACAACCAGCTCTGGAAACACCATATATTTT.

The DNA of the CDR3 is TGTGCCAGCAGTGACCCGACGGGGGGAGGCTACACCTTC. Encoded protein: CASSDPTGGGYTF. The rearrangement uses TRBV6-1 and TRBJ1-2; possibly TRBD1 for D (5 bases). Between the trimmed V and J ends, which lost 3 bases and 8 bases, there was a span of 13 bases. CDR3 length: 13 amino acids. Germline V gene lookup returns CDR1 MNHNS and CDR2 SASEGT.

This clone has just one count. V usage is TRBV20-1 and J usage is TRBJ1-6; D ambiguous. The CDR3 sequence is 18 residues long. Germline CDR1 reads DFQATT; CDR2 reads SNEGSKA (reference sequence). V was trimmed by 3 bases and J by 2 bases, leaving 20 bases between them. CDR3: CSASMGGLGSAYNSPLHF. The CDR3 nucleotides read TGCAGTGCTAGTATGGGTGGGCTCGGTAGCGCCTATAATTCACCCCTCCACTTT.

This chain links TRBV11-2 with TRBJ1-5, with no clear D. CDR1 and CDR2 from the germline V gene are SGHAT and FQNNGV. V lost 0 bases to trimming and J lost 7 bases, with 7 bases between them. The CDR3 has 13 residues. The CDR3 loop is CASSLDRRQPQHF. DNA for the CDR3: TGTGCCAGCAGCTTAGATCGTAGACAGCCCCAGCATTTT.

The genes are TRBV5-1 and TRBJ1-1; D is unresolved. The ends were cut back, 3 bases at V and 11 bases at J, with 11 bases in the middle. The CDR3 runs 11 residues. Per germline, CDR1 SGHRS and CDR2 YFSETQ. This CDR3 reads CASSSGGSAFF. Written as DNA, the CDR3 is TGCGCCAGCAGCTCGGGTGGGTCGGCTTTCTTT.

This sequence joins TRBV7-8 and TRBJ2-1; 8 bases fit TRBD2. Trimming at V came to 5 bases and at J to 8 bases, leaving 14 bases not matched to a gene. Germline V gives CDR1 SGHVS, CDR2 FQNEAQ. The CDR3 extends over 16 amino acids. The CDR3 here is CASSPRSGRASDEQFF. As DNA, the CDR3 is TGTGCCAGCAGCCCGAGGTCCGGGAGGGCCTCAGATGAGCAGTTCTTC.

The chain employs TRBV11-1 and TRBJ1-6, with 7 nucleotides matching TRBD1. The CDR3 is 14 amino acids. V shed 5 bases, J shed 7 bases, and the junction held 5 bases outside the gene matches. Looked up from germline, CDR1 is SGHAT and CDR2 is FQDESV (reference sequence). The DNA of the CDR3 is TGTGCCAGCAGCCAGGACAGGAAAAATTCACCCCTCCACTTT. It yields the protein CASSQDRKNSPLHF.

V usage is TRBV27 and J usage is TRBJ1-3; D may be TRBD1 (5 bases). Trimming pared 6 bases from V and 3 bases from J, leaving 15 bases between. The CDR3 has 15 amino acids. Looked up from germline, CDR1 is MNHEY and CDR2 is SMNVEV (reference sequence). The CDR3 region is CASSPRGFGGNTIYF. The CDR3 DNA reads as TGTGCCAGCAGCCCACGGGGGTTTGGTGGAAACACCATATATTTT.

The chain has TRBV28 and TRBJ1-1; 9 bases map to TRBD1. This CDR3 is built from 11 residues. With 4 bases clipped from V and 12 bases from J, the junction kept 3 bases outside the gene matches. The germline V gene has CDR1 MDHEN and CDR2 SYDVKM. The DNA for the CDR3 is TGTGCCAGCAGTTCCGGGACAGGGACTTTCTTT. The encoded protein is CASSSGTGTFF.

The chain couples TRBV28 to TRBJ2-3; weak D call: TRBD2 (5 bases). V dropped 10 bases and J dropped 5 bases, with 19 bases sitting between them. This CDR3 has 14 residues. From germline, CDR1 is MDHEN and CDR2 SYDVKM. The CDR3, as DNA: TGTGCCACCCGACCGGCCCAACGGGGAGATACGCAGTATTTT. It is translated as CATRPAQRGDTQYF.

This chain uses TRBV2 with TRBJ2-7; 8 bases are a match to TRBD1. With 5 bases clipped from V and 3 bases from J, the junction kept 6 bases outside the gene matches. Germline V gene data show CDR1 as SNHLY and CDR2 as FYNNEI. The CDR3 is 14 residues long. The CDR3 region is CASSQDRGRYEQYF. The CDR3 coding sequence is TGTGCCAGCAGTCAAGACAGGGGTCGCTACGAGCAGTACTTC.

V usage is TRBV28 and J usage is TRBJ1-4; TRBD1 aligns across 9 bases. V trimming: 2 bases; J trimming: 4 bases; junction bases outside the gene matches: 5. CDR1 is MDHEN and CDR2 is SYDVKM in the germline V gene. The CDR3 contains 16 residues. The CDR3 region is CASSLTGQGINEKLFF. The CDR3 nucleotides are TGTGCCAGCAGTTTAACGGGACAGGGCATTAATGAAAAACTGTTTTTT.